Presented here are 29 T cell receptor beta chains from one specimen sequenced in a study of human T cells and chemical hapten exposure. In TCRdb, the RACE reads were re-called with MiXCR into one record per CDR3 protein. The data contain roughly 380,000 distinct CDR3 sequences, around 6% of them seen just once; the ten biggest clones take up about 5.4%. Time point indicated: patch test 2, 6 weeks after DPC sensitization. Specified treatment: therapeutic diphenylcyclopropenone sensitization with weekly scalp DPC. Sequenced here: whole blood, sampled in connection with sensitization to the hapten diphenylcyclopropenone (DPC). The origin of the receptors is a woman between 18 and 29 years old with alopecia areata. Some clones in this sample may be carry-over from other donors' samples.

The CDR3 loop is CASSSLAGETQYF. The CDR3 DNA is TGTGCCAGCAGTTCACTAGCGGGGGAGACCCAGTACTTC. This chain uses TRBV27 with TRBJ2-5; 10 bases fit TRBD2. The junction had 1 base not matched to a gene; V was cut back by 4 bases and J by 5 bases. CDR3 length: 13 amino acids. Germline values: CDR1 MNHEY, CDR2 SMNVEV (reference sequence).

The chain couples TRBV10-3 to TRBJ2-1; D might be TRBD2 (5 bases). Germline CDR1 is ENHRY and CDR2 is SYGVKD. V lost 0 bases and J 10 bases, leaving 10 bases between the germline ends. The CDR3 contains 13 residues. The CDR3 loop is CAISESRANEQFF. As DNA, the CDR3 is TGTGCCATCAGTGAGTCGAGGGCTAACGAGCAGTTCTTC.

The J gene is TRBJ2-7, the V gene TRBV13; TRBD1 aligns across 7 bases. V shed 4 bases and J 3 bases; nucleotides not matched to a gene: 9. CDR1 and CDR2 from the germline V gene are PRHDT and FYEKMQ (reference sequence). This CDR3 is built from 15 residues. The chain's CDR3 is CASSSRSGQSYEQYF. CDR3 bases: TGTGCCAGCAGCTCTCGCTCGGGACAGAGCTACGAGCAGTACTTC.

By its share, this clonotype is medium-sized (0.01 to 0.1%). V and J are TRBV15 and TRBJ1-5, with D tentatively TRBD1 (6 bases). V was cut by 0 bases and J by 5 bases, with 14 bases left in between. Germline CDR1 is LNHNV and CDR2 is YYDKDF (reference sequence). The CDR3 covers 16 residues. The CDR3 protein is CATSRDLNRVDQPQHF. CDR3 coding DNA: TGTGCCACCAGCAGAGACCTTAACAGGGTTGATCAGCCCCAGCATTTT. The variable domain in full, completed from reference TRBV15 and TRBJ1-5, reads DAMVIQNPRYQVTQFGKPVTLSCSQTLNHNVMYWYQQKSSQAPKLLFHYYDKDFNNEADTPDNFQSRRPNTSFCFLDIRSPGLGDTAMYLCATSRDLNRVDQPQHFGDGTRLSIL.

This clonotype was recorded many times. J is TRBJ2-2 and V is TRBV5-1; no clear D gene. The CDR3 is 14 amino acids. Germline CDR1 is SGHRS and CDR2 is YFSETQ. V shed 0 bases and J shed 6 bases, with 9 bases lying between them. The CDR3 DNA follows: TGCGCCAGCAGCTTGGCCGTCAGAGCCGGGGAGCTGTTTTTT. Protein: CASSLAVRAGELFF.

This clonotype occurred a few times. This sequence joins TRBV12-5 and TRBJ2-2; 9 bases fit TRBD1. There are 15 residues in the CDR3. The trim removed 3 bases at V and 7 bases at J, leaving 6 bases unmatched. The germline V gene has CDR1 LGHNT and CDR2 FRNRAP. CDR3 protein: CASGFGTGNNGELFF. The CDR3 DNA reads TGTGCTAGTGGTTTCGGGACAGGGAATAACGGGGAGCTGTTTTTT. Using reference TRBV12-5 and TRBJ2-2 for the parts outside the CDR3, the full variable domain is DARVTQTPRHKVTEMGQEVTMRCQPILGHNTVFWYRQTMMQGLELLAYFRNRAPLDDSGMPKDRFSAEMPDATLATLKIQPSEPRDSAVYFCASGFGTGNNGELFFGEGSRLTVL.

Only a few counts were recorded for this clonotype. The CDR3 DNA sequence: TGTGCCAGCAGTCGGCAGGGGGCTTCTAACTATGGCTACACCTTC. Protein sequence: CASSRQGASNYGYTF. The gene calls are TRBV7-2 and TRBJ1-2; 8 bases align to TRBD1. With 6 bases clipped from V and 0 bases from J, the junction kept 6 bases outside the gene matches. Germline values: CDR1 SGHTA, CDR2 FQGNSA. CDR3 size: 15 residues.

The gene calls are TRBV9 and TRBJ2-2; D not certain. The CDR3 spans 15 residues. Germline CDR1 SGDLS, CDR2 YYNGEE. Trimming removed 0 bases from V and 5 bases from J, with 11 bases in between. CDR3 amino acids: CASSVEQMDTGELFF. Written as DNA, the CDR3 is TGTGCCAGCAGCGTAGAACAGATGGATACCGGGGAGCTGTTTTTT.

The chain has TRBV4-3 and TRBJ2-3; 9 bases line up with TRBD2. V lost 0 bases, J lost 4 bases, and 5 bases stayed unmatched. This CDR3 region has 16 residues. CDR1 and CDR2 (germline): LGHNA, YSLEER. In nucleotides, the CDR3 is TGCGCCAGCAGCCAAGAGTATGCGGGGGGGGCAGATACGCAGTATTTT. Protein: CASSQEYAGGADTQYF.

In its sample, this clonotype was seen many times. J is TRBJ1-1 and V is TRBV12-3 or TRBV12-4; possibly TRBD1 for D (5 bases). This CDR3 contains 14 residues. The V end was cut by 6 bases, the J end by 4 bases, with 15 bases between. The CDR3 nucleotides are TGTGCCAGCAGGAAGACAGCCGTGAGCACTGAAGCTTTCTTT. Protein: CASRKTAVSTEAFF.

This clonotype was recorded at least ten times. The V gene is TRBV4-3, the J gene TRBJ2-2; D remains ambiguous. CDR1 and CDR2 (germline): LGHNA, YSLEER. This CDR3 contains 17 residues. Trimming pared 0 bases from V and 0 bases from J, leaving 11 bases between. The CDR3 DNA follows: TGCGCCAGCAGCCAAGAGTGGGCAGAGACGAACACCGGGGAGCTGTTTTTT. As protein: CASSQEWAETNTGELFF.

This clonotype was picked up many times. The gene calls are TRBV5-6 and TRBJ2-7, with D tentatively TRBD1 or TRBD2 (5 bases each). This CDR3 comprises 16 residues. The germline V and J ends were trimmed by 0 bases and 6 bases, with 19 bases remaining between them. Per germline, CDR1 SGHDT and CDR2 YYEEEE. The CDR3 loop is CASSLATAGDLAEQYF. CDR3 nucleotides: TGTGCCAGCAGCTTGGCAACAGCCGGGGACCTCGCCGAGCAGTACTTC.

This clonotype was observed a handful of times. The V and J genes are TRBV12-3 or TRBV12-4 and TRBJ2-5, with 12 bases identical to TRBD1. The CDR3 is 17 amino acids. The junction had 11 bases not matched to a gene; V was cut back by 5 bases and J by 4 bases. CDR3 region: CASSMVTGTGGAETQYF. DNA for the CDR3: TGTGCCAGCAGTATGGTTACCGGGACAGGGGGCGCAGAGACCCAGTACTTC.

The chain links TRBV6-5 to TRBJ1-6; 9 nucleotides match TRBD1. The trim removed 6 bases at V and 7 bases at J, leaving 4 bases unmatched. CDR3 size: 14 residues. Germline V gene data show CDR1 as MNHEY and CDR2 as SVGAGI. The CDR3 is CASSRQGGNSPLHF. The CDR3 nucleotides read TGTGCCAGCAGCAGACAGGGGGGGAATTCACCCCTCCACTTT.

This clonotype appeared a few times. The V gene is TRBV4-1, the J gene TRBJ2-7; D call uncertain. The ends were cut back, 0 bases at V and 6 bases at J, with 12 bases in the middle. The germline V gene encodes CDR1 MGHRA and CDR2 YSYEKL. CDR3 length: 14 amino acids. CDR3 sequence: CASSQDHGRLEQYF. CDR3 sequence (DNA): TGCGCCAGCAGCCAAGATCATGGGCGTCTCGAGCAGTACTTC.

This clonotype was detected only a few times. This chain joins TRBV7-8 and TRBJ1-6; D is ambiguous. The CDR3 sequence is 15 residues long. In germline, CDR1 is SGHVS, CDR2 FQNEAQ. V lost 4 bases to trimming and J lost 9 bases, with 16 bases between them. CDR3 bases: TGTGCCAGCAGCTCACAGACACTTGGGAGTTCACCCCTCCACTTT. Translating gives CASSSQTLGSSPLHF.

This clonotype was seen only a few times. The CDR3 bases are TGCAGCACCTGCCGGACAGCTCAAGAGACCCAGTACTTC. Its protein product is CSTCRTAQETQYF. The chain recombines TRBV29-1 with TRBJ2-5; D might be TRBD1 (6 bases). This CDR3 contains 13 residues. Germline lookup yields CDR1 SQVTM and CDR2 ANQGSEA. Trimming removed 8 bases at V and 2 bases at J, with 15 bases between.

This clonotype showed up just a few times. Here the CDR3 DNA reads TGTGCCAGCAGTTCTTCACCCGCCTACGAGCAGTACTTC. It yields the protein CASSSSPAYEQYF. This chain links TRBV12-3 or TRBV12-4 with TRBJ2-7; no clear D. CDR3 length: 13 amino acids. Trimming removed 4 bases at V and 2 bases at J, with 9 bases between.

This clonotype showed up many times. V gene TRBV29-1 combines with J gene TRBJ1-2; TRBD1 matches 7 bases. There are 13 residues in the CDR3. Trimming removed 4 bases from V and 8 bases from J; junction bases left unmatched: 10. Germline-derived CDR1 and CDR2 are SQVTM and ANQGSEA. The CDR3 sequence is CSVGQGMPGGYTF. CDR3 bases: TGCAGCGTTGGACAGGGCATGCCGGGCGGCTACACCTTC.

This clonotype was picked up a small number of times. V usage is TRBV1 and J usage is TRBJ1-4. TRBV1 corresponds to a pseudogene. The CDR3 sequence is 14 residues long. The CDR3 coding sequence is TGCACCAGCAGCCAAGTCCTGGGAGACGAAAAACTGTTTTTT. It yields the protein CTSSQVLGDEKLFF.

This clonotype was counted ten times or more. This sequence joins TRBV11-3 and TRBJ1-1; D may be TRBD1 (5 bases). Germline-derived CDR1 and CDR2 are SGHNT and YENEEA. This CDR3 has 12 amino acids. V lost 3 bases and J lost 8, with 10 bases in between. CDR3 loop: CASSFRDGEAFF. The DNA of the CDR3 is TGTGCCAGCAGCTTCCGGGACGGCGAAGCTTTCTTT.

The chain is built from TRBV7-2 and TRBJ1-4; 7 positions agree with TRBD1. The CDR3 sequence is 15 residues long. V was clipped by 6 bases and J by 11 bases; unmatched bases: 15. Per germline, CDR1 SGHTA and CDR2 FQGNSA. The CDR3 DNA reads TGTGCCAGCAGTCCTATACCGGGACAGAGTTCTAAACTGTTTTTT. Protein product: CASSPIPGQSSKLFF.

In its sample, this clonotype was seen a few times. The chain employs TRBV20-1 and TRBJ2-7; TRBD1 is a possible D gene (5 bases). Between the trimmed V and J ends, which lost 3 bases and 2 bases, there was a span of 11 bases. The CDR3 contains 13 residues. Germline loops: CDR1 DFQATT, CDR2 SNEGSKA (reference sequence). The DNA of the CDR3 is TGCAGTGCTAGTGGTCAGGGCGCCTACGAGCAGTACTTC. Its protein is CSASGQGAYEQYF.

This clonotype was counted between two and nine times. The rearrangement joins TRBV5-6 to TRBJ2-1; TRBD1 aligns across 11 bases. Germline-derived CDR1 and CDR2 are SGHDT and YYEEEE. The CDR3 is made up of 16 amino acids. Trimming cost V 0 bases and J 6 bases; bases outside gene matches: 5. This chain's CDR3 is CASSLVPGQGGNEQFF. CDR3 DNA sequence: TGTGCCAGCAGCTTGGTGCCGGGACAGGGGGGCAATGAGCAGTTCTTC.

The chain is built from TRBV12-3 or TRBV12-4 and TRBJ2-3; 11 bases align to TRBD2. Germline trimming cut 2 bases from V and 4 bases from J; bases unmatched to any gene: 5. The CDR3 loop spans 16 amino acids. The CDR3 sequence is CASSLIAGGLPDTQYF. Here the CDR3 DNA reads TGTGCCAGCAGTTTAATAGCGGGGGGGCTCCCAGATACGCAGTATTTT.

This clonotype occurred a few times. J is TRBJ1-1 and V is TRBV5-1; D uncertain. V dropped 5 bases and J dropped 1 base, with 12 bases sitting between them. Germline V gene sequence: CDR1 SGHRS, CDR2 YFSETQ. This CDR3 contains 14 residues. CDR3 coding DNA: TGCGCCAGCAGAGATTTACGACAGAACACTGAAGCTTTCTTT. Translating gives CASRDLRQNTEAFF. The entire variable domain, with the rest obtained from reference TRBV5-1 and TRBJ1-1, is as follows: KAGVTQTPRYLIKTRGQQVTLSCSPISGHRSVSWYQQTPGQGLQFLFEYFSETQRNKGNFPGRFSGRQFSNSRSEMNVSTLELGDSALYLCASRDLRQNTEAFFGQGTRLTVV.

This clonotype was counted only a few times. V and J are TRBV20-1 and TRBJ2-6; D unclear. This CDR3 contains 15 residues. V was shortened by 0 bases and J by 0 bases, with 6 bases between the two germline ends. Germline V gene data show CDR1 as DFQATT and CDR2 as SNEGSKA (reference sequence). The CDR3 DNA sequence: TGCAGTGCTAGAGATCTCACCTCTGGGGCCAACGTCCTGACTTTC. Translated, it gives CSARDLTSGANVLTF.

This clonotype has just a few counts. The rearrangement joins TRBV5-5 to TRBJ2-1; no clear D. Germline-derived CDR1 and CDR2 are SGHKS and YYEKEE (reference sequence). The CDR3 length is 12 residues. V was clipped by 5 bases and J by 1 base, with 4 bases between them. CDR3: CASRVSYNEQFF. CDR3 sequence (DNA): TGTGCCAGCAGGGTTTCCTACAATGAGCAGTTCTTC. Drawing the rest from reference TRBV5-5 and TRBJ2-1, the complete variable domain is DAGVTQSPTHLIKTRGQQVTLRCSPISGHKSVSWYQQVLGQGPQFIFQYYEKEERGRGNFPDRFSARQFPNYSSELNVNALLLGDSALYLCASRVSYNEQFFGPGTRLTVL.

This clonotype was detected ten times or more. V and J are TRBV2 and TRBJ1-6, with unresolved D. V dropped 7 bases and J dropped 8 bases, with 15 bases sitting between them. Germline CDR1 SNHLY, CDR2 FYNNEI. The CDR3 is made up of 14 amino acids. Here the CDR3 DNA reads TGTGCCAGCAACTCGCGAAGCCGTGATTCACCCCTCCACTTT. This codes for CASNSRSRDSPLHF. The full variable domain, its missing parts supplied by reference TRBV2 and TRBJ1-6, is EPEVTQTPSHQVTQMGQEVILRCVPISNHLYFYWYRQILGQKVEFLVSFYNNEISEKSEIFDDQFSVERPDGSNFTLKIRSTKLEDSAMYFCASNSRSRDSPLHFGNGTRLTVT.